This T cell receptor (beta chain) came from a study of technical replicates of blood from a few donors. The method was immunoSEQ multiplex PCR; TCRdb's version includes in-frame clones alone and lacks a portion of them. The sample lists about 97,000 clones, around 96% occurring once. Trimming stripped 0 bases from V and 7 bases from J, with 10 bases between. CDR3 length: 13 residues. Germline V gene sequence: CDR1 MNHNY, CDR2 SVGAGI (reference sequence). The sequenced sample consisted of T cells isolated from PBMCs. The sequence was collected from a human donor in good health. The rearrangement joins TRBV6-6 to TRBJ2-7; D is ambiguous. CDR3 sequence: CASSYSHEVEQYF. CDR3 coding DNA: TGTGCCAGCAGTTACTCCCACGAGGTAGAGCAGTACTTC.